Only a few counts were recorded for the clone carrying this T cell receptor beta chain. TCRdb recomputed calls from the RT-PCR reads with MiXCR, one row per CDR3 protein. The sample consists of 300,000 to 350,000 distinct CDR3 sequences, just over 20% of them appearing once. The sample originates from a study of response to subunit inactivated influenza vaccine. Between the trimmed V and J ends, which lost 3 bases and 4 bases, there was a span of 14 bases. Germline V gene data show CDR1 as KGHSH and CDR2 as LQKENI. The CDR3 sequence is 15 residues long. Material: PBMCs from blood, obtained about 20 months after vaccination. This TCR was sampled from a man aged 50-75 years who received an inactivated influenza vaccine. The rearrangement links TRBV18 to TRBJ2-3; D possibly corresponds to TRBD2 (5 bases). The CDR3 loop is CASSPLEHGADTQYF. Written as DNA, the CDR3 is TGTGCCAGCTCACCCCTAGAGCACGGGGCAGATACGCAGTATTTT.